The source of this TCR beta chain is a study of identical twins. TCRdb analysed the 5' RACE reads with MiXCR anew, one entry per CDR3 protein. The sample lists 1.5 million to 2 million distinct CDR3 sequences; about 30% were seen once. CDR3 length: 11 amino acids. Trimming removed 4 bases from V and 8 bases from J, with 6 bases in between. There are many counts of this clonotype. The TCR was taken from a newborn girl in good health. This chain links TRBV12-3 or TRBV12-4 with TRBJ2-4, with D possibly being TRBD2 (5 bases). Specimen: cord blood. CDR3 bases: TGTGCCAGCAGTTCCGGGGACATTCAGTACTTC. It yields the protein CASSSGDIQYF.